This is a list of T cell receptor beta chains from one sample in a study of OX40 agonist ivuxolimab in advanced cancers. Produced via immunoSEQ multiplex PCR; TCRdb's table is partial and in-frame only. The top ten hold roughly 6% of the sample, which has 76,000 or so clones, 80% to 90% seen once. The sample was CD4+ or CD8+ T cells sorted from blood, taken in a trial of the OX40 agonist ivuxolimab. The receptor set was obtained from an adult with an advanced solid tumor such as melanoma, head and neck, liver or kidney cancer. Each CDR3 is given without its conserved first and last residue. D genes are given only for firm matches. Part of the rows lack a size; the others show once, few, many or a class for expanded clones.

>11|-|TRBV29-1|-
SVGSPGAEGYT
>12|-|TRBV5-8|-
ASIGLSSYNEQF
>14|-|TRBV5-1|TRBD1
ASSLVGTGDYNEQF
>11|once|TRBV30|-
AWIPGQYNEQF
>15|-|TRBV1|-
TSSQDRTYHSNQPQH
>13|-|TRBV7-9|TRBD1
ASRLEDRPNYEQY
>13|once|TRBV7-8|-
ASSLGLRDYYGYT
>12|-|TRBV5-1|-
ASSFNGLTYEQY
>13|-|TRBV7-8|-
ASSFGPRGDDEQF
>13|-|TRBV7-2|-
ASSLGQESSYEQY
>12|once|TRBV10-3|-
AISDKGLLNEQY
>13|-|TRBV4-2|-
ASSQVATYTGELF
>14|-|TRBV5-1|TRBD2
ASSLGLAGLRDTQY
>11|-|TRBV10-3|-
AIRLSHQETQY